Listed here are 17 T cell receptor beta chains from one sample, sequenced in a study of cytomegalovirus exposure and HLA in healthy donors. It was with 60 Vbeta and 13 Jbeta primers that the PCR ran. Clones were read by immunoSEQ multiplex PCR, and TCRdb kept only the in-frame ones, dropping some. The profile shows some 210,000 clones, about 85% of them singletons. Sequences were obtained from PBMCs. These receptors all come from a woman between 50 and 59 years old in good health and CMV-seropositive.

The CDR3 nucleotides are TGCGCCAGCAGCTCGGGGACGGGGGATGAATCACCCCTCCACTTT. It codes for CASSSGTGDESPLHF. V is TRBV5-1 and J is TRBJ1-6, with a weak D call TRBD1 (5 bases). The CDR3 length is 15 residues. V was pared by 3 bases and J by 10 bases, with 17 bases between. Looked up from germline, CDR1 is SGHRS and CDR2 is YFSETQ.

There are a few counts of this clone. The chain couples TRBV7-9 to TRBJ1-2, with D possibly being TRBD1 (5 bases). The CDR3 runs to 13 residues. Trimming stripped 5 bases from V and 9 bases from J, with 16 bases between. Germline CDR1 is SEHNR and CDR2 is FQNEAQ (reference sequence). CDR3 nucleotide sequence: TGTGCCAGCAGCCCAGGGTTGACTTTGAGCTACACCTTC. Translated: CASSPGLTLSYTF.

This rearrangement joins TRBV28 to TRBJ2-3; 13 bases map to TRBD2. With V trimmed by 10 bases and J by 5 bases, 6 bases remained unmatched. This CDR3 is built from 14 residues. Germline CDR1 and CDR2: MDHEN and SYDVKM. CDR3 region: CAIELAGGLDTQYF. CDR3 bases: TGTGCCATCGAACTAGCGGGGGGGCTAGATACGCAGTATTTT.

The J gene is TRBJ1-5, the V gene TRBV18; 10 positions match TRBD1. The V segment lost 3 bases and the J segment 0 bases; nucleotides outside the gene matches: 11. The germline CDR1 and CDR2 sequences are KGHSH and LQKENI. This CDR3 is built from 19 residues. CDR3 amino acids: CASSPNRTGGPDSNQPQHF. For the CDR3, the DNA is TGTGCCAGCTCACCTAATCGGACAGGGGGTCCAGATAGCAATCAGCCCCAGCATTTT.

The CDR3 region has the DNA TGTGCCAGCAGCGTAGGGACAGTTGGAAACACCATATATTTT. Translating it yields CASSVGTVGNTIYF. The chain recombines TRBV9 with TRBJ1-3; maybe TRBD1 (6 bases). V lost 0 bases and J 3 bases, leaving 7 bases between the germline ends. CDR3 size: 14 residues. Germline CDR1 SGDLS, CDR2 YYNGEE.

This chain joins TRBV4-1 and TRBJ2-3; 10 bases agree with TRBD1. The germline CDR1 and CDR2 sequences are MGHRA and YSYEKL. This CDR3 spans 17 amino acids. V trimming: 3 bases; J trimming: 5 bases; junction bases outside the gene matches: 11. CDR3 sequence: CASSHVTRDRGRDTQYF. CDR3 DNA: TGCGCCAGCAGCCACGTCACGCGGGACAGGGGCAGAGATACGCAGTATTTT.

The CDR3 DNA sequence: TGTGCCAGCAGCCCCAGGGGGCGCAGGGACACTGAAGCTTTCTTT. The encoded protein is CASSPRGRRDTEAFF. The V and J genes are TRBV7-3 and TRBJ1-1, with TRBD1 identical over 8 bases. CDR1 is SGHTA and CDR2 is FQGTGA in the germline V gene. The CDR3 loop spans 15 amino acids. V dropped 5 bases and J dropped 3; count of bases not matched to a gene: 8.

The V call is TRBV7-2, the J call TRBJ1-2; D unresolved. Trimming shortened V by 2 bases and J by 8 bases, and 6 bases separated the two germline ends. Germline V gene data show CDR1 as SGHTA and CDR2 as FQGNSA. This CDR3 contains 11 residues. Here the CDR3 DNA reads TGTGCCAGCAGCTTACTCGGGGGCTACACCTTC. It specifies CASSLLGGYTF.

The chain uses TRBV5-4 and TRBJ2-7; TRBD1 matches at 7 bases. The germline CDR1 and CDR2 sequences are SGHNT and YYREEE (reference sequence). The ends lost 4 bases at V and 2 bases at J; junction bases unmatched: 9. This CDR3 contains 15 residues. Here the CDR3 reads CASSRTPGTAYEQYF. Here the CDR3 DNA reads TGTGCCAGCAGCCGTACACCCGGGACAGCCTACGAGCAGTACTTC.

The chain combines TRBV2 with TRBJ1-1, with 7 bases matching TRBD1. The CDR3 totals 14 residues. After removal of 8 bases from V and 2 bases from J, the junction contained 8 bases not matched to a gene. Germline CDR1 SNHLY, CDR2 FYNNEI. The CDR3 loop is CASGEGGYNTEAFF. CDR3 nucleotide sequence: TGTGCCAGCGGGGAAGGGGGCTATAACACTGAAGCTTTCTTT.

V usage is TRBV30 and J usage is TRBJ1-2; no reliable D call. CDR1 is GTSNPN and CDR2 is SVGIG in the germline V gene (reference sequence). V was trimmed by 0 bases and J by 8 bases, leaving 10 bases between them. The CDR3 consists of 12 residues. CDR3 sequence (DNA): TGTGCCTGGAGTGTACTAGGCCAGGGCTACACCTTC. Protein: CAWSVLGQGYTF.

This chain links TRBV27 with TRBJ2-7; perhaps TRBD1 as D (5 bases). This CDR3 is 15 amino acids long. Per the germline V gene, CDR1 is MNHEY and CDR2 is SMNVEV (reference sequence). V was pared by 3 bases and J by 3 bases, with 15 bases between. The CDR3 DNA reads as TGTGCCAGCAGTTTCCGACAGCAATCCTACTACGAGCAGTACTTC. Translation gives CASSFRQQSYYEQYF.

V gene TRBV11-3 combines with J gene TRBJ2-1; 8 bases agree with TRBD2. V shed 3 bases, J shed 7 bases, and the junction held 2 bases outside the gene matches. Germline V gene sequence: CDR1 SGHNT, CDR2 YENEEA. The CDR3 covers 13 residues. CDR3 sequence (DNA): TGTGCCAGCAGCTTCGGGGGGGCAAATGAGCAGTTCTTC. It encodes CASSFGGANEQFF.

CDR3: CASSLRQGTYEQYF. The CDR3 nucleotides read TGTGCCAGCAGTTTAAGGCAGGGGACCTACGAGCAGTACTTC. The rearrangement joins TRBV27 to TRBJ2-7; D is perhaps TRBD1 (6 bases). The CDR3 length is 14 residues. V dropped 2 bases and J dropped 2 bases, with 10 bases sitting between them. The V gene's germline CDR1 is MNHEY and CDR2 SMNVEV (reference sequence).

This clone was found a few times. J is TRBJ1-1 and V is TRBV19; no clear D. CDR3 length: 15 amino acids. CDR1 LNHDA and CDR2 SQIVND come from the germline V gene (reference sequence). V gave up 3 bases and J gave up 1 base, with 12 bases separating them. The CDR3 DNA follows: TGTGCCAGTAGTATTAAGACTACGGGGAACACTGAAGCTTTCTTT. Residues: CASSIKTTGNTEAFF.

V is TRBV7-2 and J is TRBJ1-5; D not certain. CDR3 length: 14 amino acids. Germline CDR1 SGHTA, CDR2 FQGNSA. Trimming removed 5 bases at V and 0 bases at J, with 8 bases between. The CDR3 DNA is TGTGCCAGCAGCCCCCCCTATAGCAATCAGCCCCAGCATTTT. Its translation is CASSPPYSNQPQHF. The full variable domain, rest sourced from reference TRBV7-2 and TRBJ1-5, is GAGVSQSPSNKVTEKGKDVELRCDPISGHTALYWYRQSLGQGLEFLIYFQGNSAPDKSGLPSDRFSAERTGGSVSTLTIQRTQQEDSAVYLCASSPPYSNQPQHFGDGTRLSIL.

Of note for this clone: Other DNA sequences in the sample encode the same CDR3. The chain is built from TRBV11-2 and TRBJ2-5; 7 nucleotides line up with TRBD1. V gave up 5 bases and J gave up 1 base; unmatched junction bases: 4. Germline V lookup: CDR1 SGHAT, CDR2 FQNNGV. The CDR3 length is 14 residues. CDR3 protein: CASSRGQLQETQYF. CDR3 sequence (DNA): TGTGCCAGCAGCCGGGGACAGCTCCAAGAGACCCAGTACTTC.